This T cell receptor beta chain stems from a study of T cells in Graves' hyperthyroidism and ophthalmopathy. The study's findings and limits: Ophthalmopathy got predicted by the model a median approximately 6.3 months before its onset.

Fresh peripheral blood, roughly 9.8 ml of it, supplied the PBMCs. This CDR3 comprises 14 residues. Trimming removed 5 bases from V and 5 bases from J, with 15 bases in between. The germline V gene has CDR1 SNHLY and CDR2 FYNNEI. This clonotype was counted a few times. Its antigen is as yet unknown. Researchers amplified the TCR beta CDR3 regions from RNA transcripts. First-round RT-PCR of the TCR CDR3 relied on the HTBI primer set. TCRdb reprocessed the multiplex PCR reads via MiXCR and lists one record per CDR3 protein. The sample lists roughly 330,000 distinct CDR3 sequences, roughly 17% seen once, with around a third in the top ten.

The chain links TRBV2 to TRBJ1-1, with a weak D call TRBD1 (5 bases). The clonotype comes from a man aged 25 to 40 with Graves' hyperthyroidism. The sample taken for sequencing was blood. The CDR3 nucleotides read TGTGCCAGCAGTAGAGGGATAGACAGAACTGAAGCTTTCTTT. As protein: CASSRGIDRTEAFF.